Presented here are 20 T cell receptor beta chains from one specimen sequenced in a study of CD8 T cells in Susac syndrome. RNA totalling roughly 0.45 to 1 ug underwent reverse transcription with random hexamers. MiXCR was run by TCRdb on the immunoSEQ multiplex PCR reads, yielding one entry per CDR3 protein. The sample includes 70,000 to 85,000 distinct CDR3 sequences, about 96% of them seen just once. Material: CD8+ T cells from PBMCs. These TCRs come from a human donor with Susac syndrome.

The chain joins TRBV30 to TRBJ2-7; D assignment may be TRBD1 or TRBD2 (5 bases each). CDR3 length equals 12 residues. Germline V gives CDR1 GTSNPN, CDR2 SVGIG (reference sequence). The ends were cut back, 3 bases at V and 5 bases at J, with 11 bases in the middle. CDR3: CAWSRLGDEQYF. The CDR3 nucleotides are TGTGCCTGGAGCCGACTGGGGGACGAGCAGTACTTC.

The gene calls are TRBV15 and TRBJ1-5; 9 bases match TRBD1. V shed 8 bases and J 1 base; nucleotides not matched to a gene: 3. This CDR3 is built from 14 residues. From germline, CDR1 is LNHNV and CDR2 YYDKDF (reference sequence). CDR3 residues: CATGTGTSNQPQHF. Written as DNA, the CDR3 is TGTGCCACCGGGACAGGGACGAGCAATCAGCCCCAGCATTTT.

CDR3 DNA: TGTGCCAGCGGGAGGGGCAGCGACACTGAAGCTTTCTTT. Translation: CASGRGSDTEAFF. This chain joins TRBV5-6 and TRBJ1-1, with D maybe TRBD1 (5 bases). Trimming cost V 7 bases and J 3 bases, with 13 bases left between them. Germline V CDR1 and CDR2: SGHDT, YYEEEE. This CDR3 has 13 amino acids.

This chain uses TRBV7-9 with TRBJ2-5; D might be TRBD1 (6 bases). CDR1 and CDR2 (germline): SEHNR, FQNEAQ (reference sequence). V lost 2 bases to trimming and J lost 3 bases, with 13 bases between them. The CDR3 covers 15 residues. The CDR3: CASSLYRVGEETQYF. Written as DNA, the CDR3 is TGTGCCAGCAGCTTATACAGGGTAGGCGAAGAGACCCAGTACTTC.

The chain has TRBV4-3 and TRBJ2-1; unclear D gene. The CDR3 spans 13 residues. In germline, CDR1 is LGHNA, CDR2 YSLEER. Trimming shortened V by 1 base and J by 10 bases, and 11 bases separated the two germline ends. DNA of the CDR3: TGCGCCAGCAGCCAAGCTCCCCGTGTGGAGCAGTTCTTC. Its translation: CASSQAPRVEQFF.

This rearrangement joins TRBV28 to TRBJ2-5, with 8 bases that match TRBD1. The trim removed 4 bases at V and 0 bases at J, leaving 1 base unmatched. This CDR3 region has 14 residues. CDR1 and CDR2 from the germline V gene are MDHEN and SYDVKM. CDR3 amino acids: CASSWDRNQETQYF. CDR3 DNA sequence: TGTGCCAGCAGTTGGGACAGGAACCAAGAGACCCAGTACTTC.

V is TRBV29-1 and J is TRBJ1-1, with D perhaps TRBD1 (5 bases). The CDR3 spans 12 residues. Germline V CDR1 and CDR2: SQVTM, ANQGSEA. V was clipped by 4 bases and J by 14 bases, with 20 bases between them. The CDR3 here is CSVVRRGREVFF. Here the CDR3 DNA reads TGCAGCGTTGTCAGAAGGGGAAGGGAGGTATTCTTT.

The CDR3 DNA is TGTGCCAGCAGCGGAAGACTGGGGGGCTACACCTTC. Translated, it gives CASSGRLGGYTF. The chain employs TRBV9 and TRBJ1-2; D uncertain. Germline CDR1 SGDLS, CDR2 YYNGEE. This CDR3 is 12 amino acids long. Trimming stripped 3 bases from V and 8 bases from J, with 11 bases between.

CDR3 coding DNA: TGCAGCGTTATTGGGTTTGGAGACTATGGCTACACCTTC. Translated: CSVIGFGDYGYTF. The chain employs TRBV29-1 and TRBJ1-2; D gene uncertain. The CDR3 is 13 amino acids. V lost 5 bases and J lost 3, with 13 bases in between. The germline gives CDR1 SQVTM, CDR2 ANQGSEA.

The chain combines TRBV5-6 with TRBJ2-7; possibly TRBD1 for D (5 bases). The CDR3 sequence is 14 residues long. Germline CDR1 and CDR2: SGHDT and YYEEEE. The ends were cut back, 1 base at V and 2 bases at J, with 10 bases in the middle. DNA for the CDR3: TGTGCCAGCAGCTTGCGACAGACCGCCTACGAGCAGTACGTC. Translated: CASSLRQTAYEQYV.

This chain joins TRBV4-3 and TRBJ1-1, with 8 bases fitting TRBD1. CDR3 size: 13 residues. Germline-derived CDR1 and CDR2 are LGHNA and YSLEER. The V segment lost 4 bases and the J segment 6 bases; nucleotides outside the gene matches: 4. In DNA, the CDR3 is TGCGCCAGCAGCCCGGCAGGGGGCCCTGAAGCTTTCTTT. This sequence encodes CASSPAGGPEAFF.

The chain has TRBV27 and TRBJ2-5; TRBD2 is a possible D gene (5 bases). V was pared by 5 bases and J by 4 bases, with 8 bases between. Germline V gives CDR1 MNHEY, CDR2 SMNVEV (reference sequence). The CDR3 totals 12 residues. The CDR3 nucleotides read TGTGCCAGCAGTAACGGGATAGAGACCCAGTACTTC. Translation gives CASSNGIETQYF.

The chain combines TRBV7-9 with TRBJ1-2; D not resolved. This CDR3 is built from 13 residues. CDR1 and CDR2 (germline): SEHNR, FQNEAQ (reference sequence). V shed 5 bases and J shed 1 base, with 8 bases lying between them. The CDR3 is CASSLNLNYGYTF. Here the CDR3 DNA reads TGTGCCAGCAGCCTCAATCTTAACTATGGCTACACCTTC.

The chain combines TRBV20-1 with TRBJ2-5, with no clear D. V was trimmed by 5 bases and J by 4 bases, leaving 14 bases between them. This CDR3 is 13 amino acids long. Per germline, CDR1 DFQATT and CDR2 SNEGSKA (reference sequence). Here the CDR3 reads CSASAVHVETQYF. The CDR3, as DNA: TGCAGTGCTTCGGCCGTACACGTAGAGACCCAGTACTTC.

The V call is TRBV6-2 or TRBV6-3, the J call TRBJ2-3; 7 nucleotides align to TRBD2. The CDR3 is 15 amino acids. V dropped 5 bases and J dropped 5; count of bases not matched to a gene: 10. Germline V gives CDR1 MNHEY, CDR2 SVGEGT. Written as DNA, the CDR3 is TGTGCCAGCAGTACCCTGGCGGGGGAAGAAGATACGCAGTATTTT. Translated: CASSTLAGEEDTQYF.

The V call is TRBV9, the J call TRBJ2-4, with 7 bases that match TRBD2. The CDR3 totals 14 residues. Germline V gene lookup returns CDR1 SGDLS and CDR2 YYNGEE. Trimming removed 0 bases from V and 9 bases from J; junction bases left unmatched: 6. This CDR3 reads CASSVEGWGGIQYF. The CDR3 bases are TGTGCCAGCAGCGTAGAGGGGTGGGGGGGCATTCAGTACTTC.

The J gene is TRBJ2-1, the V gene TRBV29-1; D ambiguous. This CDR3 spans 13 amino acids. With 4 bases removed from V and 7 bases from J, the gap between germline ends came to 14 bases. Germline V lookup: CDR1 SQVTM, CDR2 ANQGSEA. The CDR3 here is CSVVGMLENEQFF. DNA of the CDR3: TGCAGCGTTGTGGGGATGCTAGAAAATGAGCAGTTCTTC.

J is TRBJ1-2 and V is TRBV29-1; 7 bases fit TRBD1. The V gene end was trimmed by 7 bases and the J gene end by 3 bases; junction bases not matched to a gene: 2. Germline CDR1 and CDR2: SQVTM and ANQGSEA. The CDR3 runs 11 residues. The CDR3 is CSGGQDYGYTF. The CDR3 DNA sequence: TGCAGCGGTGGACAGGACTATGGCTACACCTTC.

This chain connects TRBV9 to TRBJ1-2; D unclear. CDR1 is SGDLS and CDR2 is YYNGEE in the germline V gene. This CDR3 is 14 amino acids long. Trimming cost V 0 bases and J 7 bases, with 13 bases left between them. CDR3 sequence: CASSVEWGAGGYTF. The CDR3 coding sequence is TGTGCCAGCAGCGTAGAATGGGGAGCCGGTGGCTACACCTTC.

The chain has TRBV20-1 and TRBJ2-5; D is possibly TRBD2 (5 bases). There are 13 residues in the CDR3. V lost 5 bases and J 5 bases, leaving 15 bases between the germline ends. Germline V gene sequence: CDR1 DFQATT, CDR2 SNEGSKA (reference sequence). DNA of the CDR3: TGCAGTGCTCGGCTGTCCCAGCGGGAGACCCAGTACTTC. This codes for CSARLSQRETQYF.